This T cell receptor (beta chain) was captured by sequencing in a study of blood T cell repertoires in COVID-19. V was clipped by 3 bases and J by 4 bases; unmatched bases: 9. The germline V gene has CDR1 SGHAT and CDR2 FQNNGV. The CDR3 runs to 16 residues. This clone was detected only once. Per the study methods: Amplification with reference gene primers provided the estimates of nucleated cell counts. Profiling relied on immunoSEQ multiplex PCR, and the TCRdb table lists in-frame clones only, not all of them. The D gene and trimming were derived from the DNA, and the V and J assignments and clone size from that table. The sample yields around 360,000 clones, roughly 86% seen once.

The TCR sequence derives from a woman in her 30s with COVID-19, enrolled during active disease. Sequencing used peripheral blood. The chain combines TRBV11-2 with TRBJ2-7, with TRBD1 matching 10 bases. The CDR3 nucleotides are TGTGCCAGCAGCTTTGACAGGGGGCCCCATCCATACGAGCAGTACTTC. Protein: CASSFDRGPHPYEQYF. The full variable domain, its missing parts supplied by reference TRBV11-2 and TRBJ2-7, is EAGVAQSPRYKIIEKRQSVAFWCNPISGHATLYWYQQILGQGPKLLIQFQNNGVVDDSQLPKDRFSAERLKGVDSTLKIQPAKLEDSAVYLCASSFDRGPHPYEQYFGPGTRLTVT.